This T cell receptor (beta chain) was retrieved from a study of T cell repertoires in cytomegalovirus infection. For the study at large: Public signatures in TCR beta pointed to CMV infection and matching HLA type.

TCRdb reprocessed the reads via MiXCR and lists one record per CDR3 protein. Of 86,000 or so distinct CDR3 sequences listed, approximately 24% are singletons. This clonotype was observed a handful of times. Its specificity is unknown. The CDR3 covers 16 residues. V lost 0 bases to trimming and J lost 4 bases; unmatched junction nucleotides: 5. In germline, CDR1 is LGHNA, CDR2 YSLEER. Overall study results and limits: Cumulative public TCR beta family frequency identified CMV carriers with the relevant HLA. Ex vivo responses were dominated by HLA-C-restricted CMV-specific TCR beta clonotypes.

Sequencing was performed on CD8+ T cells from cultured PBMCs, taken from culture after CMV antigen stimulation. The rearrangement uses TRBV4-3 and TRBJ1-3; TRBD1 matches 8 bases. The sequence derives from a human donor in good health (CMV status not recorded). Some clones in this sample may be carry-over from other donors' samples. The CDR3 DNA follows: TGCGCCAGCAGCCAAGATTGGCGGGACAGGGGAAACACCATATATTTT. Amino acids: CASSQDWRDRGNTIYF.